This T cell receptor (beta chain) is from a study of T-cell reconstitution after alpha-beta-depleted transplantation in children. A TCRbeta library incorporating unique molecular identifiers was prepared. TCRdb re-derived calls from the PCR reads in MiXCR, one entry per CDR3 protein. The data show hundreds of thousands of distinct CDR3 sequences, 10% seen once. V shed 9 bases and J 2 bases; nucleotides not matched to a gene: 10. The germline V gene has CDR1 MDHEN and CDR2 SYDVKM. The CDR3 is 17 residues long. The sample was PBMCs from the stem cell graft donor, taken from the stem cell graft. This TCR came from a human donor who donated a stem cell graft to a child with acute myeloid leukemia. The chain joins TRBV28 to TRBJ2-7, with TRBD2 identical over 16 bases. The CDR3 loop reads CARSPGLAGGPPYEQYF. In nucleotides, the CDR3 is TGTGCCAGGAGCCCGGGACTAGCGGGAGGGCCTCCCTACGAGCAGTACTTC.